This is a list of T cell receptor beta chains from one sample in a study of a mutant IDH1 vaccine in newly diagnosed glioma. Libraries were prepared by immunoSEQ multiplex PCR; TCRdb keeps only in-frame clonotypes and omits some of them. The sample comprises approximately 52,000 clones, about three quarters of which are singletons, and 1.5% to 2% rests with the top ten. The sample was PBMCs, taken from a glioma patient treated with radiotherapy, temozolomide or both. These receptors originate from a woman in her thirties or forties with glioma. Each CDR3 is given with its conserved first and last residue. The D gene is left open where the match is weak. Expanded clones are given a class, and other clones once, few, many or no size at all.

D,size,J,length,V,DNA,CDR3
TRBD2,-,TRBJ2-1,15,TRBV5-1,TGCGCCAGCAGAGTGGGAGCGGGGGATTACAATGAGCAGTTCTTC,CASRVGAGDYNEQFF
TRBD1,-,TRBJ1-3,16,TRBV5-1,TGCGCCAGCAGCGAGCAGGGGGCAGGGTCTGGAAACACCATATATTTT,CASSEQGAGSGNTIYF
-,-,TRBJ2-2,16,TRBV19,TGTGCCAGTAGTATCCCGGGACAACCGAACACCGGGGAGCTGTTTTTT,CASSIPGQPNTGELFF
-,-,TRBJ2-5,15,TRBV5-1,TGCGCCAGCAGCTTGGATGGGGTAAGGCGAGAGACCCAGTACTTC,CASSLDGVRRETQYF
TRBD1,-,TRBJ1-2,16,TRBV6-1,TGTGCCAGCAGTGAAGGGGCGGCAGGGGGCGGGTATGGCTACACCTTC,CASSEGAAGGGYGYTF
-,-,TRBJ2-2,16,TRBV5-6,TGTGCCAGCAGCTTGGGCCGGGTTCAGAACACCGGGGAGCTGTTTTTT,CASSLGRVQNTGELFF
-,-,TRBJ1-2,15,TRBV19,TGTGCCAGTACCCCCGCCCCCGGGGACTTCTATGGCTACACCTTC,CASTPAPGDFYGYTF
-,once,TRBJ2-1,13,TRBV5-6,TGTGCCAGCAGCTTGGTTGGTCGGGGTGAGCAGTTCTTC,CASSLVGRGEQFF
TRBD1,-,TRBJ1-3,19,TRBV4-3,TGCGCCAGCAGCCCAGCCCCGACAGGGGGCCAGAGCTCTGGAAACACCATATATTTT,CASSPAPTGGQSSGNTIYF
-,-,TRBJ1-2,15,TRBV7-9,TGTGCCAGCAGCCCCCCACGTGCAGTAAAATATGGCTACACCTTC,CASSPPRAVKYGYTF
-,few,TRBJ1-1,11,TRBV6-1,TGTGCCAGCAGTGAATGGGGTGAAGCTTTCTTT,CASSEWGEAFF
TRBD2,-,TRBJ2-2,16,TRBV11-2,TGTGCCAGCAGCTTAGCACTGGCGGGGGGGCCCGGGGAGCTGTTTTTT,CASSLALAGGPGELFF
TRBD1,-,TRBJ2-7,16,TRBV27,TGTGCCAGCAGCTCTAGGAAAGGGACAGGGAGCCACGAGCAGTACTTC,CASSSRKGTGSHEQYF
-,-,TRBJ1-6,16,TRBV21-1,TGTGCCAGCAGGCCCACCGGGACATTATATAATTCACCCCTCCACTTT,CASRPTGTLYNSPLHF
TRBD1,-,TRBJ2-3,16,TRBV10-3,TGTGCCATCAGACAAACGACAGGGGGGTACACAGATACGCAGTATTTT,CAIRQTTGGYTDTQYF
-,-,TRBJ1-4,15,TRBV25-1,TGTGCCAGCAGTGCCTCGGTAGGGAAGAATGAAAAACTGTTTTTT,CASSASVGKNEKLFF
TRBD1,-,TRBJ2-5,16,TRBV4-2,TGTGCCAGCAGCCAACCGGACAGGGGGATGTCGGAGACCCAGTACTTC,CASSQPDRGMSETQYF
-,-,TRBJ1-2,13,TRBV19,TGTGCCAGTAGGGGGGCCAATAACTATGGCTACACCTTC,CASRGANNYGYTF
-,once,TRBJ2-7,11,TRBV19,TGTGCCAGTTCATTTGCCTACGAGCAGTACTTC,CASSFAYEQYF
-,-,TRBJ1-1,14,TRBV5-6,TGTGCCAGCAGCGGCGGGGGGTTGGACACTGAAGCTTTCTTT,CASSGGGLDTEAFF
TRBD2,-,TRBJ2-7,14,TRBV29-1,TGCAGCGGGGCGACTAGCGGGGATTATGGCGAGCAGTACTTC,CSGATSGDYGEQYF
-,-,TRBJ1-1,16,TRBV6-5,TGTGCCAGCAGTTCCCCAAGGGCAACAAGGGGCACTGAAGCTTTCTTT,CASSSPRATRGTEAFF
-,-,TRBJ1-3,15,TRBV5-1,TGCGCCAGCAGCTTGGGCGGCACTTCTGGAAACACCATATATTTT,CASSLGGTSGNTIYF
TRBD2,-,TRBJ2-7,19,TRBV19,TGTGCCAGTAGCCACCCCCCGGGACTAGCGGAAACTGCTCCCTACGAGCAGTACTTC,CASSHPPGLAETAPYEQYF
-,few,TRBJ1-1,16,TRBV15,TGTGCCACCAGCAGAGATTGGCGGGGAACGAACACTGAAGCTTTCTTT,CATSRDWRGTNTEAFF
-,-,TRBJ2-2,14,TRBV7-9,TGTGCCAGCAGCTTTGTACGGGATCCCGGGGAGCTGTTTTTT,CASSFVRDPGELFF
-,few,TRBJ1-1,15,TRBV4-3,TGCGCCAGCAGCCAAGCCCTCGGGGCGTACACTGAAGCTTTCTTT,CASSQALGAYTEAFF
-,-,TRBJ1-1,13,TRBV5-8,TGTGCCAGCAGATTTACAGGGCCCACTGAAGCTTTCTTT,CASRFTGPTEAFF
-,-,TRBJ2-3,15,TRBV2,TGTGCCAGCAGGGTCACGGTGGGTGGCACAGATACGCAGTATTTT,CASRVTVGGTDTQYF
-,-,TRBJ1-6,15,TRBV6-1,TGTGCCAGCACCGTAGACAGTCCCTATAATTCACCCCTCCACTTT,CASTVDSPYNSPLHF
-,few,TRBJ2-3,15,TRBV7-2,TGTGCCAGCAGCCCGTGGAAGTCTAGCACAGATACGCAGTATTTT,CASSPWKSSTDTQYF
TRBD1,-,TRBJ1-5,13,TRBV6-1,TGTGCCAGCACCGCAGGGGGCGTTCAGCCCCAGCATTTT,CASTAGGVQPQHF
-,few,TRBJ2-2,14,TRBV5-1,TGCGCCAGCAGCTTGTCTCCGGGGACCGGGGAGCTGTTTTTT,CASSLSPGTGELFF
TRBD2,once,TRBJ2-4,14,TRBV7-9,TGTGCCAGCGAGGGCGGGGGAGCCAAAAACATTCAGTACTTC,CASEGGGAKNIQYF
TRBD2,-,TRBJ2-2,19,TRBV5-6,TGTGCCAGCAGCGGGGTAGCGGGGGGGATTTCCAAGAACACCGGGGAGCTGTTTTTT,CASSGVAGGISKNTGELFF
-,-,TRBJ1-4,17,TRBV4-1,TGCGCCAGCAGCCAGTCAGAGGGTGGTTGGCAAAATGAAAAACTGTTTTTT,CASSQSEGGWQNEKLFF
-,-,TRBJ2-5,13,TRBV18,TGTGCCAGCTCACCTCTAGCTGGTGAGACCCAGTACTTC,CASSPLAGETQYF
-,-,TRBJ1-1,14,TRBV11-3,TGTGCCAGCAGCTTGGGGACCGAGAACACTGAAGCTTTCTTT,CASSLGTENTEAFF
-,-,TRBJ2-2,16,TRBV7-3,TGTGCCAGCAGCTTATGGATCCCTGCGAACACCGGGGAGCTGTTTTTT,CASSLWIPANTGELFF
TRBD1,-,TRBJ2-7,15,TRBV6-5,TGTGCCAGCAGTTCCCCACCGGGACAGTCCTACGAGCAGTACTTC,CASSSPPGQSYEQYF
-,-,TRBJ1-1,17,TRBV11-1,TGTGCCAGCAGCTTAGCCAGTACCCTTCCACCGCACACTGAAGCTTTCTTT,CASSLASTLPPHTEAFF
TRBD1,-,TRBJ2-7,15,TRBV18,TGTGCCAGCTCCTCCGGGACAGGGGCTAAGGGCGAGCAGTACTTC,CASSSGTGAKGEQYF
-,-,TRBJ2-7,15,TRBV5-6,TGTGCCAGCAGCTTCAGAGGGCTAGGGGTCTACGAGCAGTACTTC,CASSFRGLGVYEQYF
TRBD2,-,TRBJ2-1,15,TRBV5-4,TGTGCCAGCAGCTTTCCCCTAGCGGGGGGGGCCGAGCAGTTCTTC,CASSFPLAGGAEQFF
-,few,TRBJ1-1,13,TRBV10-2,TGCGCCAGCAGTGAGGGGGGGAACACTGAAGCTTTCTTT,CASSEGGNTEAFF
-,-,TRBJ1-2,13,TRBV6-5,TGTGCCAGCAGTTTAGGGAGGGCCTATGGCTACACCTTC,CASSLGRAYGYTF
TRBD1,-,TRBJ1-2,14,TRBV19,TGTGCCAGTAGCCGGGACAGGGGAATCGATGGCTACACCTTC,CASSRDRGIDGYTF
-,-,TRBJ1-1,14,TRBV28,TGTGCCAGCAGACAATACTACATGAACACTGAAGCTTTCTTT,CASRQYYMNTEAFF